This T cell receptor beta chain emerged from a study of blood T cells in healthy people across ages. The study's findings and limits: There was a strong correlation between TCR beta diversity and naive T cell percentage.

The sample holds a few counts of this clonotype. Its antigen is as yet unknown. Primers used in a second PCR of roughly 6 to 11 cycles were a sample-barcoded 5' primer and a J-beta primer mix. TCRdb redid the calling of the 5' RACE reads with MiXCR, one entry per CDR3 protein. This table holds about a million distinct CDR3 sequences, about 53% found once. Trimming left V 4 bases short and J 5 bases short, with 19 bases between. The CDR3 has 15 residues. Germline V gene sequence: CDR1 SGHDT, CDR2 YYEEEE. The source of this sequence is a woman aged 55-75 years in good health. J is TRBJ2-7 and V is TRBV5-6, with D perhaps assigned TRBD1 or TRBD2 (5 bases each). Specimen: blood. The CDR3 DNA is TGTGCCAGCAGCCGACGCGGCCCGGGGCAGAACGAGCAGTACTTC. This gives the protein CASSRRGPGQNEQYF.